The clone carrying this T cell receptor beta chain has at least ten counts. Its cognate antigen is unknown. The authors ran a second PCR of about 7 to 12 cycles using a sample-barcoded 5' primer and a J-beta primer mix. Via MiXCR, TCRdb re-called the 5' RACE reads, giving one row per CDR3 protein. The profile shows roughly 640,000 distinct CDR3 sequences, approximately 30% of them singletons. These data are taken from a study of blood T cells in healthy people across ages. As for the study in general: Template switching caught about one barcoded beta molecule for each two T cells.

Study findings and constraints: TCR beta diversity per million T cells fell roughly linearly with age.

The CDR3 contains 18 residues. With 3 bases clipped from V and 2 bases from J, the junction kept 13 bases outside the gene matches. Germline CDR1 and CDR2: SGHRS and YFSETQ. This clonotype originated in an elderly woman in good health. Sequencing input: blood. The chain uses TRBV5-1 and TRBJ2-7; TRBD1 agrees at 11 bases. CDR3 nucleotides: TGCGCCAGCAGCTGGGGGACAGGGGGTTTAGGAAGGACCTACGAGCAGTACTTC. Residues: CASSWGTGGLGRTYEQYF. Using reference TRBV5-1 and TRBJ2-7 for the parts outside the CDR3, the full variable domain is KAGVTQTPRYLIKTRGQQVTLSCSPISGHRSVSWYQQTPGQGLQFLFEYFSETQRNKGNFPGRFSGRQFSNSRSEMNVSTLELGDSALYLCASSWGTGGLGRTYEQYFGPGTRLTVT.